This T cell receptor beta chain emerged from a study of cytomegalovirus exposure and HLA in healthy donors. Findings of the study overall: Later analysis reportedly placed an Asian-associated ancestry cluster below the roughly 680-donor mean in N-insertions. An analysis was carried out at a later point. It showed that HLA-associated TCR beta chains were more clonally expanded than equally common non-associated chains.

This clone occurred a few times. Its antigen is undetermined. A multiplex PCR was run with 60 Vbeta primers and 13 Jbeta primers. Assay used: immunoSEQ multiplex PCR; TCRdb lists only in-frame clones, some missing. The data show around 100,000 clones, 7.5% to 8.5% seen once. The sample was PBMCs. This receptor was obtained from a man aged 45 to 65 in good health and CMV-seronegative.

The CDR3 region is CASSLPSGRSYEQYF. CDR3 nucleotides: TGTGCCAGCAGCTTACCTAGCGGGAGGTCTTACGAGCAGTACTTC. The chain is built from TRBV13 and TRBJ2-7; 11 bases line up with TRBD2. V was clipped by 2 bases and J by 4 bases; unmatched bases: 4. Looked up from germline, CDR1 is PRHDT and CDR2 is FYEKMQ (reference sequence). The CDR3 is made up of 15 amino acids.